The 22 T cell receptor beta chains given below trace back to one sample, sequenced in a study of breast tumors, draining lymph nodes, adjacent tissues. Breast cancer patients provided tissue from their axillary draining lymph nodes. Each CDR3 protein is one row after TCRdb ran MiXCR on the multiplex PCR reads. The sample consists of about 230,000 distinct CDR3 sequences, about 32% of them appearing once. The sequenced material came from axillary lymph node tissue. The receptor source for this set is a female donor with breast cancer. Some clones in this sample may be carry-over from other donors' samples.

The chain links TRBV7-3 to TRBJ1-2, with unresolved D. The CDR3 has 11 amino acids. Trimming pared 5 bases from V and 12 bases from J, leaving 13 bases between. CDR1 is SGHTA and CDR2 is FQGTGA in the germline V gene. The CDR3 nucleotides are TGTGCCAGCAGCCTCAGCGGGGAAAACACCTTC. Translation gives CASSLSGENTF.

This clonotype was seen only a few times. Just one base apart from a much larger clone, this may be a read error. The chain uses TRBV6-2 or TRBV6-3 and TRBJ2-3; tentatively, D is TRBD1 or TRBD2 (6 bases each). The germline V and J ends were trimmed by 11 bases and 7 bases, with 13 bases remaining between them. Germline CDR1 reads MNHEY; CDR2 reads SVGEGT. This CDR3 has 11 amino acids. Here the CDR3 DNA reads TGTGCCGGGGGGCGCGGATATACGCAGTATTTT. The encoded protein is CAGGRGYTQYF.

This rearrangement joins TRBV4-1 to TRBJ1-3; 8 bases match TRBD1. The CDR3 has 16 amino acids. The germline gives CDR1 MGHRA, CDR2 YSYEKL. With V trimmed by 5 bases and J by 3 bases, 9 bases remained unmatched. The CDR3 DNA reads as TGCGCCAGCAGCTCGGGACAGGCGGTGAATGGAAACACCATATATTTT. Its translation is CASSSGQAVNGNTIYF.

In this sample, this clonotype turned up many times. The rearrangement uses TRBV20-1 and TRBJ1-4; D unclear. V lost 0 bases to trimming and J lost 4 bases, with 9 bases between them. CDR3 length: 14 amino acids. Germline V gene data show CDR1 as DFQATT and CDR2 as SNEGSKA (reference sequence). CDR3 DNA sequence: TGCAGTGCTAGAGACGGGCGGTTTAATGAAAAACTGTTTTTT. It yields the protein CSARDGRFNEKLFF.

The V gene is TRBV5-1, the J gene TRBJ2-6; D unclear. V lost 0 bases, J lost 3 bases, and 13 bases lay in between. Per germline, CDR1 SGHRS and CDR2 YFSETQ. The CDR3 contains 17 residues. The CDR3 sequence: CASSLVYVGGGANVLTF. The CDR3 DNA follows: TGCGCCAGCAGCTTGGTATATGTCGGCGGTGGGGCCAACGTCCTGACTTTC.

This clonotype was seen at least ten times. The chain links TRBV29-1 to TRBJ2-7; 7 positions agree with TRBD2. With 7 bases clipped from V and 2 bases from J, the junction kept 14 bases outside the gene matches. In germline, CDR1 is SQVTM, CDR2 ANQGSEA. The CDR3 length is 15 residues. The CDR3: CSARGEAGDPYEQYF. CDR3 nucleotide sequence: TGCAGCGCCCGGGGGGAGGCGGGAGATCCCTACGAGCAGTACTTC.

In its sample, this clonotype was seen many times. V gene TRBV19 combines with J gene TRBJ2-1; the match to TRBD1 covers 7 bases. Germline V gene lookup returns CDR1 LNHDA and CDR2 SQIVND (reference sequence). The CDR3 runs 14 residues. V lost 9 bases, J lost 5 bases, and 10 bases stayed unmatched. The CDR3 DNA is TGTGCCAGCAGTTCTCGGACAGGCCACAATGAGCAGTTCTTC. Translated: CASSSRTGHNEQFF.

This rearrangement joins TRBV6-5 to TRBJ1-3; TRBD1 matches 11 bases. Per germline, CDR1 MNHEY and CDR2 SVGAGI. CDR3 length: 16 residues. Trimming took 2 bases from V and 0 from J; bases not matched to a gene: 0. The CDR3 sequence: CASSYGTGGSGNTIYF. The CDR3, as DNA: TGTGCCAGCAGTTACGGGACAGGGGGCTCTGGAAACACCATATATTTT.

The chain links TRBV9 to TRBJ1-6; D remains ambiguous. CDR3 length: 15 amino acids. Germline-derived CDR1 and CDR2 are SGDLS and YYNGEE. V was shortened by 4 bases and J by 8 bases, with 16 bases between the two germline ends. The CDR3 nucleotides are TGTGCCAGCAGCCCTACCGGACCGAGAGATTCACCCCTCCACTTT. It yields the protein CASSPTGPRDSPLHF.

This clonotype has a single count. This sequence may be a read error, since a much larger clone differs from it by one base. J is TRBJ2-1 and V is TRBV11-3; D unclear. This CDR3 contains 15 residues. Germline loops: CDR1 SGHNT, CDR2 YENEEA. V lost 5 bases to trimming and J lost 5 bases, with 16 bases between them. The CDR3 bases are TGTGCCAGCAGCCCAACCCTCGCGGCCCACAATGAGCAGTTCTTC. Its protein product is CASSPTLAAHNEQFF.

This rearrangement joins TRBV28 to TRBJ2-3; D is unclear. Germline assignment: CDR1 MDHEN and CDR2 SYDVKM. There are 13 residues in the CDR3. The V end was cut by 6 bases, the J end by 9 bases, with 16 bases between. The CDR3: CASSRSRQPTQYF. CDR3 nucleotide sequence: TGTGCCAGCAGCCGATCCCGGCAACCAACGCAGTATTTT.

The chain uses TRBV19 and TRBJ1-1; D might be TRBD1 (5 bases). The CDR3 is 15 residues long. Trimming removed 9 bases at V and 0 bases at J, with 17 bases between. Germline V gene data show CDR1 as LNHDA and CDR2 as SQIVND (reference sequence). CDR3 loop: CASLSGRAMNTEAFF. For the CDR3, the DNA is TGTGCCAGCCTCTCAGGGCGGGCGATGAACACTGAAGCTTTCTTT. Drawing the rest from reference TRBV19 and TRBJ1-1, the complete variable domain is DGGITQSPKYLFRKEGQNVTLSCEQNLNHDAMYWYRQDPGQGLRLIYYSQIVNDFQKGDIAEGYSVSREKKESFPLTVTSAQKNPTAFYLCASLSGRAMNTEAFFGQGTRLTVV.

This clonotype was picked up many times. J is TRBJ1-6 and V is TRBV28; TRBD1 matches 7 bases. This CDR3 comprises 16 residues. CDR1 is MDHEN, CDR2 SYDVKM, per germline. J gave up 0 bases and V 6 bases, and 5 bases lay outside the gene matches. The CDR3 loop is CASRPWDSSYNSPLHF. CDR3 sequence (DNA): TGTGCCAGCAGGCCCTGGGACAGCTCCTATAATTCACCCCTCCACTTT.

This clonotype was observed a handful of times. The chain joins TRBV11-2 to TRBJ1-1; weak D call: TRBD1 (5 bases). Trimming removed 8 bases from V and 4 bases from J, with 17 bases in between. The CDR3 is 14 amino acids. The germline gives CDR1 SGHAT, CDR2 FQNNGV. CDR3 amino acids: CASALQGGRTEAFF. Here the CDR3 DNA reads TGTGCCAGCGCTCTTCAGGGTGGTCGCACTGAAGCTTTCTTT. Combining the CDR3 with reference TRBV11-2 and TRBJ1-1 gives the whole variable domain EAGVAQSPRYKIIEKRQSVAFWCNPISGHATLYWYQQILGQGPKLLIQFQNNGVVDDSQLPKDRFSAERLKGVDSTLKIQPAKLEDSAVYLCASALQGGRTEAFFGQGTRLTVV.

This clonotype was counted at least ten times. The rearrangement links TRBV20-1 to TRBJ2-5; 9 bases agree with TRBD1. The V and J ends lost 1 base and 7 bases, in that order; junction bases with no gene match: 7. This CDR3 region has 14 residues. Germline V gene lookup returns CDR1 DFQATT and CDR2 SNEGSKA (reference sequence). Here the CDR3 DNA reads TGCAGTGCTAGAGGGGACAGGGAGGTAGGGACCCAGTACTTC. It translates to CSARGDREVGTQYF.

The table lists this clonotype with many counts. CDR3 DNA sequence: TGCGCCAGCAGCCAAGATTACGGGTTCGGAGGTGGCTACACCTTC. It specifies CASSQDYGFGGGYTF. The chain recombines TRBV4-1 with TRBJ1-2; no clear D. Germline CDR1 reads MGHRA; CDR2 reads YSYEKL. Trimming pared 0 bases from V and 7 bases from J, leaving 15 bases between. This CDR3 contains 15 residues.

The V and J genes are TRBV28 and TRBJ2-6; D unresolved. Trimming stripped 1 base from V and 2 bases from J, with 9 bases between. This CDR3 has 16 amino acids. Germline V CDR1 and CDR2: MDHEN, SYDVKM. The CDR3 loop is CASSLLADPGANVLTF. The CDR3 bases are TGTGCCAGCAGTTTATTGGCCGACCCTGGGGCCAACGTCCTGACTTTC.

The gene calls are TRBV5-1 and TRBJ2-2; TRBD1 matches at 12 bases. This CDR3 has 17 residues. The germline gives CDR1 SGHRS, CDR2 YFSETQ. V shed 4 bases and J 5 bases; nucleotides not matched to a gene: 9. The CDR3 sequence: CASSPPGQGAQTGELFF. The CDR3 nucleotides read TGCGCCAGCAGCCCCCCGGGACAGGGGGCGCAAACCGGGGAGCTGTTTTTT.

As concerns this clonotype: The final CDR3 position lacks the conserved phenylalanine or tryptophan, pointing to a likely read error. The rearrangement uses TRBV7-7 and TRBJ2-5; possibly TRBD2 for D (6 bases). CDR1 is SSHAT and CDR2 is FNYEAQ in the germline V gene (reference sequence). This CDR3 is 14 amino acids long. DNA for the CDR3: TGTGCTAGCAGCTTACTCGGAGGGCAGGAGACCCAGTACCTC. This gives the protein CASSLLGGQETQYL.

On this clonotype: A much larger clonotype is one base distant, so this may be a read error. The rearrangement joins TRBV7-9 to TRBJ1-1, with D tentatively TRBD1 (6 bases). Germline V gene data show CDR1 as SEHNR and CDR2 as FQNEAQ (reference sequence). This CDR3 comprises 13 residues. V dropped 6 bases and J dropped 1 base, with 9 bases sitting between them. The CDR3 nucleotides are TGTGCCAGCAGATCGGGACAGAACACTGAAGCTTTCTTT. Translation: CASRSGQNTEAFF. Together with reference TRBV7-9 and TRBJ1-1, the CDR3 gives the full variable domain: DTGVSQNPRHKITKRGQNVTFRCDPISEHNRLYWYRQTLGQGPEFLTYFQNEAQLEKSRLLSDRFSAERPKGSFSTLEIQRTEQGDSAMYLCASRSGQNTEAFFGQGTRLTVV.

The chain combines TRBV10-3 with TRBJ2-5; D gene uncertain. Per germline, CDR1 ENHRY and CDR2 SYGVKD. V was pared by 8 bases and J by 0 bases, with 7 bases between. The CDR3 has 12 amino acids. CDR3 sequence: CAIGRDQETQYF. In DNA form, the CDR3 reads TGTGCCATCGGCCGTGACCAAGAGACCCAGTACTTC.

The CDR3 DNA sequence: TGCGCCAGTATCCAGACAGGGACTAGCGGGAGGACCCAGTACTTC. Translation gives CASIQTGTSGRTQYF. The rearrangement links TRBV5-1 to TRBJ2-5; TRBD2 agrees at 14 bases. Germline-derived CDR1 and CDR2 are SGHRS and YFSETQ. The V and J ends lost 8 bases and 7 bases, in that order; junction bases with no gene match: 10. This CDR3 contains 15 residues.